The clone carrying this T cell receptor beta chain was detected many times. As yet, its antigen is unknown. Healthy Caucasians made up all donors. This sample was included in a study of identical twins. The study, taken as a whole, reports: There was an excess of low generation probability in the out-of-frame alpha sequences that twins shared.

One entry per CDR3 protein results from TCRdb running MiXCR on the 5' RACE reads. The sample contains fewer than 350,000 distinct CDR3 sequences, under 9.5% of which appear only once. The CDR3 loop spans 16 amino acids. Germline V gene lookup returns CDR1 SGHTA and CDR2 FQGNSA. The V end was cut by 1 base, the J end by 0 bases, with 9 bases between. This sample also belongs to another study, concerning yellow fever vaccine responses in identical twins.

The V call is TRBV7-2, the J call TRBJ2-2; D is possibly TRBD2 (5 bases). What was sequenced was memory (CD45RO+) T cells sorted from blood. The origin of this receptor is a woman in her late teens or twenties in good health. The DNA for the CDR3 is TGTGCCAGCAGCTTAGTCGGGAAACCGAACACCGGGGAGCTGTTTTTT. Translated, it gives CASSLVGKPNTGELFF.